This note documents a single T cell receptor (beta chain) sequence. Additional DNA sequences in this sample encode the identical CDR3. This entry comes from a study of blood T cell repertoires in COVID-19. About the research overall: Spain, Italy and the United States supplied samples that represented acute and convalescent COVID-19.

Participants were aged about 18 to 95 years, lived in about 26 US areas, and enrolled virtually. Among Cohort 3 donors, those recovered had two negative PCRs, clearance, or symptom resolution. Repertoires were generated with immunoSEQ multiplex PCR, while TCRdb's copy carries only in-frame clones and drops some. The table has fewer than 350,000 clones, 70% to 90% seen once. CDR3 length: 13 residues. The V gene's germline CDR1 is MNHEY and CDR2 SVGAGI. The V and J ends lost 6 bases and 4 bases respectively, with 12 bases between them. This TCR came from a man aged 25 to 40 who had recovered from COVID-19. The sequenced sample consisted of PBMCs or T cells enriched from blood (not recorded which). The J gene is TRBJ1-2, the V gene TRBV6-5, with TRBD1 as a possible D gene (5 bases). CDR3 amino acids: CASSYQGGYGYTF. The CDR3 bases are TGTGCCAGCAGCTATCAGGGTGGCTATGGCTACACCTTC.